The sequence of this T cell receptor beta chain was determined in a study of cytotoxic CD8 clonotypes in ibrutinib-treated CLL (dated by TCRdb to the early 2020s). Background for the entire study: The cohort included more than 14 treatment-naive and approximately eleven relapsed/refractory patients; some 18 were IGHV unmutated. Partial responses were observed in roughly 25 patients and complete responses in 2; after a median follow-up of about 69 months, remission was maintained in roughly 14 patients and progression was observed in some 12. The response samples were drawn at a median of roughly twelve months into treatment, with a range of about 6 to 36 months. Samples averaged approximately 260,000 productive templates and 90,000 to 100,000 productive rearrangements. Of the 86 participants in the trial, about 26 had longitudinal samples available. Cryopreserved peripheral blood mononuclear cells were obtained before treatment, at response, and at either sustained remission or disease progression. All remission and progressive disease samples were collected while patients were still receiving ibrutinib. Broad study findings and their caveats: Sustained-remission and progressing patients did not have matched sampling times, and lymph node repertoires were not examined. Baseline clonality exceeded that of age-matched healthy donors and correlated strongly with circulating CD8+ T-cell counts. Clonality rose at ibrutinib response, remained stable during sustained remission, and dropped back toward baseline at progression. Public clonotypes were rare and either shrank or stayed stable during treatment, and the rise in clonality at ibrutinib response reflected expansion of private clonotypes.

According to the study, the label for this sample's time point signals: around 2 years on ibrutinib. For TCR beta library preparation, around 2.1 micrograms of genomic DNA were extracted from the cryopreserved PBMCs. Longitudinal blood samples from CLL patients receiving ibrutinib monotherapy were subjected to high-throughput TCR beta sequencing. Patients were enrolled in a phase 2 open-label single-center ibrutinib monotherapy trial. As for this clone: Its antigen specificity is not known. Base quality data are lacking; no much larger clone is found one base away.

On a MiSeq, deep resolution sequencing aimed for a depth between 1 in 1 million and 1 in 200,000 T cells, with each clonotype covered approximately 10x on average. The immunoSEQ hsTCRB Kit was used to generate TCR beta libraries. The study's processing was this. ImmunoSEQ Data Assistant and ImmunoSEQ Analyzer were used for data analysis, and V, D and J genes were assigned according to IMGT definitions. Clonality, which ranges from 0 to 1, was calculated as one minus the normalized Shannon entropy of productive rearrangement frequencies. Only overrepresented clonotypes making up at least 0.05% of each patient's repertoire were included in the public clonotype analysis. About twelve repertoires from age-matched healthy donors, obtained from immuneACCESS, served as clonality controls. TCRdb mirrors the immuneACCESS table, restricted to in-frame sequences. Some clones are absent from its copies; in checked studies, under half trace to an unresolved V gene, and the reason for the others is unknown. V and J calls and clone size are given by that table; D and trimming were obtained from the DNA. In all, the sample holds 65,000 to 90,000 clones, and less than 85% of those were seen once. Of the sample, less than 40% is held by the ten largest clones.

The CDR3, from cysteine to phenylalanine, totals 16 residues. Kept here is only the CDR3 DNA, which spans 48 bases and is read in frame from base 1. The germline V gene gives CDR1 as SNHLY and CDR2 as FYNNEI. V is clipped by 7 bases and J by 2 bases, and the sequence between their germline boundaries is 15 bases long. The specimen was PBMCs, collected after 24 months of ibrutinib treatment. The chain is made from TRBV2 and TRBJ2-6, with the D call perhaps TRBD1 or TRBD2, as 6 bases match in each case. This clonotype was obtained from a human donor with chronic lymphocytic leukemia. The sequenced DNA: TGTGCCAGCATTGGTGGGGGGCGAACTGGGGCCAACGTCCTGACTTTC. This gives the protein CASIGGGRTGANVLTF.